Here is one TCR beta chain with its context. The target antigen is unknown. The data belong to a study of blood T cells in healthy people across ages. Study observations and caveats: CMV status of donors was not determined, possibly confounding expanded clonotype changes. Roughly linearly, TCR beta diversity per million T cells fell as age increased.

It was with a sample-barcoded 5' primer and a J-beta primer mix that a second PCR of about 7 to 12 cycles was run. TCRdb reanalysed the 5' RACE reads using MiXCR and keeps one entry per CDR3 protein. The sample has approximately 600,000 distinct CDR3 sequences; 58% are singletons. With each sample, at least 5 micrograms of total RNA were extracted. Per germline, CDR1 MDHEN and CDR2 SYDVKM. The germline V and J ends were trimmed by 6 bases and 4 bases, with 24 bases remaining between them. The CDR3 runs 17 residues. Source material: blood. The rearrangement uses TRBV28 and TRBJ1-2; D possibly corresponds to TRBD1 (6 bases). This receptor was identified in a man between 60 and 70 years old in good health. CDR3 amino acids: CASSPQGPGRGSYGYTF. CDR3 in DNA: TGTGCCAGCAGCCCCCAGGGGCCAGGGAGGGGCAGCTATGGCTACACCTTC.